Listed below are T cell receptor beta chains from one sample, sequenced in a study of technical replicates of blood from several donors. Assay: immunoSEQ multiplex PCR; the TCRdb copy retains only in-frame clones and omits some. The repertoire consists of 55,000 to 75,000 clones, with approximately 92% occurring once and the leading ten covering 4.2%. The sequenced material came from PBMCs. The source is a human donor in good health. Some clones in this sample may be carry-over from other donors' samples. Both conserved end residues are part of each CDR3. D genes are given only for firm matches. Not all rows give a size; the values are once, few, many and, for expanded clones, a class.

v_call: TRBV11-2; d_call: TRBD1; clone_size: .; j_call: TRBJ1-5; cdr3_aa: CASSLGTGNGQPQHF; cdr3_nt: TGTGCCAGCAGCTTAGGGACAGGGAATGGACAGCCCCAGCATTTT
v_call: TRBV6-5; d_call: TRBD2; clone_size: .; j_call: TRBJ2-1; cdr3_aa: CASSSLAGGNEQFF; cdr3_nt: TGTGCCAGCAGTTCCCTAGCGGGGGGGAATGAGCAGTTCTTC
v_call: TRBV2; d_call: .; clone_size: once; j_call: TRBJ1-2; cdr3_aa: CASSEAVRGEVYGYTF; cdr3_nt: TGTGCCAGCAGTGAAGCGGTCCGGGGAGAAGTCTATGGCTACACCTTC
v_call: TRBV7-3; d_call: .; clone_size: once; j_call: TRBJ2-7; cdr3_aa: CASSLSGGQGYEQYF; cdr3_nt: TGTGCCAGCAGCCTATCAGGGGGGCAGGGCTACGAGCAGTACTTC
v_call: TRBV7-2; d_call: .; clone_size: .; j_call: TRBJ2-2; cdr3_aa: CASRLDSRTGELFF; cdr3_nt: TGTGCCAGCAGATTGGACAGTAGGACCGGGGAGCTGTTTTTT
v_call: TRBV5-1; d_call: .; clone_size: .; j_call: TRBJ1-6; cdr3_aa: CASSVQGNSPLHF; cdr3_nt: TGCGCCAGCAGCGTGCAGGGGAATTCACCCCTCCACTTT
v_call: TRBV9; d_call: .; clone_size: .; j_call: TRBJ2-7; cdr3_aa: CASSVDRGEQYF; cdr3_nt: TGTGCCAGCAGCGTAGATCGCGGCGAGCAGTACTTC
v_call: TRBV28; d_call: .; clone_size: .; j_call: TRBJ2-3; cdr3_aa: CASSLEDTQYF; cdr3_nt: TGTGCCAGCAGTTTAGAGGATACGCAGTATTTT
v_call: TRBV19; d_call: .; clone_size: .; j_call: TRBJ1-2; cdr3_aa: CASSIEEGYGYTF; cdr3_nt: TGTGCCAGTAGTATAGAAGAGGGCTATGGCTACACCTTC
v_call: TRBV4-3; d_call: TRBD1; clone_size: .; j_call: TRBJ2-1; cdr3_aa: CASSQDGQGAYNEQFF; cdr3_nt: TGCGCCAGCAGCCAAGACGGGCAGGGGGCATACAATGAGCAGTTCTTC
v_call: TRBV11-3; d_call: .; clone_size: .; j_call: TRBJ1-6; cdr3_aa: CASSLDRSRDSPLHF; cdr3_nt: TGTGCCAGCAGCTTAGATCGAAGCAGGGATTCACCCCTCCACTTT
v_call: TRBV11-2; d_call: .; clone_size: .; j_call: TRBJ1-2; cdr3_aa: CASSLVSGASYGYTF; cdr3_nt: TGTGCCAGCAGCTTAGTCTCGGGAGCCAGCTATGGCTACACCTTC
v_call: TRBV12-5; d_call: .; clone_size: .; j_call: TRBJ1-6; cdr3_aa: CASGAGLNSPLHF; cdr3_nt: TGTGCTAGTGGTGCAGGACTTAATTCACCCCTCCACTTT
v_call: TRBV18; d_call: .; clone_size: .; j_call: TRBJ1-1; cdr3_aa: CASSTQGRFAPEAFF; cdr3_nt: TGTGCCAGCTCAACCCAGGGTAGGTTCGCGCCTGAAGCTTTCTTT
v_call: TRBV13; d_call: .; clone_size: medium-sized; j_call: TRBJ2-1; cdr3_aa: CASSLEGGESYNEQFF; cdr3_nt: TGTGCCAGCAGCTTAGAAGGCGGGGAGTCCTACAATGAGCAGTTCTTC
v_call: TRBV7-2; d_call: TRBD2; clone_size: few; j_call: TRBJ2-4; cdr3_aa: CASRDETSGFKNIQYF; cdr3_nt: TGTGCCAGCCGCGACGAGACTAGCGGATTTAAAAACATTCAGTACTTC
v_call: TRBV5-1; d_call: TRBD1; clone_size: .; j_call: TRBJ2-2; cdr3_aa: CASRLDRGRAGELFF; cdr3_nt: TGCGCCAGCAGGCTGGACAGGGGGCGCGCCGGGGAGCTGTTTTTT
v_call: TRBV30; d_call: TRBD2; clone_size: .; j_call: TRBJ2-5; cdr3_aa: CAWSLAGAVGETQYF; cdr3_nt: TGTGCCTGGAGTCTAGCGGGGGCGGTAGGCGAGACCCAGTACTTC
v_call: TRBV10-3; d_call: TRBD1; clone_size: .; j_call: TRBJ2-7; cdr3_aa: CAISETGDRGDEQYF; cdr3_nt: TGTGCCATCAGTGAGACCGGGGACAGGGGCGACGAGCAGTACTTC
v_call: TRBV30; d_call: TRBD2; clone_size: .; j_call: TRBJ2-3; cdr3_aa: CAWSPRTSPRTDTQYF; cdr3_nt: TGTGCCTGGAGTCCAAGGACTAGCCCACGCACAGATACGCAGTATTTT
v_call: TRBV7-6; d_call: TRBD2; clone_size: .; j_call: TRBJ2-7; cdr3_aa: CASSLTGTSAYEQYF; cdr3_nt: TGTGCCAGCAGCTTAACCGGGACTAGCGCGTACGAGCAGTACTTC